This TCR beta chain appears in the sequencing data of a study of shared clonotypes between healthy human individuals. V lost 1 base, J lost 1 base, and 1 base stayed unmatched. In germline, CDR1 is SGHTA, CDR2 FQGNSA. This CDR3 is built from 15 residues. Assay used: immunoSEQ multiplex PCR; TCRdb lists only in-frame clones, some missing. Of over a million clones listed, approximately 98% are singletons. Sequencing was performed on naive CD4+ T cells sorted from blood. The subset denotes: CD45RA+ positively selected. V usage is TRBV7-2 and J usage is TRBJ2-3; TRBD2 aligns across 8 bases. The clonotype comes from a man aged 25-40 years in good health. The CDR3 is CASSLEAGGTDTQYF. In DNA form, the CDR3 reads TGTGCCAGCAGCTTAGAAGCGGGAGGCACAGATACGCAGTATTTT.